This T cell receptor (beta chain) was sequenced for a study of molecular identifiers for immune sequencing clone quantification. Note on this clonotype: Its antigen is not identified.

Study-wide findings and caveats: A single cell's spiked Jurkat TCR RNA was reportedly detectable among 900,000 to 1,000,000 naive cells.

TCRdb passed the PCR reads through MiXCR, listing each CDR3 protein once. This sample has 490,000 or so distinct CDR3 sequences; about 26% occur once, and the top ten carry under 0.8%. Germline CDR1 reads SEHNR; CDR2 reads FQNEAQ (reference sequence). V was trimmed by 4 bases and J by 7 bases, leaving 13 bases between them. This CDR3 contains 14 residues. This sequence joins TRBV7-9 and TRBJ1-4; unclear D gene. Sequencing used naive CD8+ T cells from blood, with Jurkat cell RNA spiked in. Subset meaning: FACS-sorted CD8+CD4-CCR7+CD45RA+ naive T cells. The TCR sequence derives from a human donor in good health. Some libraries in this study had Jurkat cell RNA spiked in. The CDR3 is CASSSPTEPEKLFF. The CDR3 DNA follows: TGTGCCAGCAGCTCCCCTACAGAGCCTGAAAAACTGTTTTTT.